This is a list of T cell receptor beta chains from one sample in a study of shared clonotypes between healthy human individuals. Generated by immunoSEQ multiplex PCR, the TCRdb table keeps only in-frame clones and is missing some. The table lists 900,000 to 1,200,000 clones, 78% of them singletons. The specimen sequenced was memory CD4+ T cells from PBMCs. The receptors were sampled from a man younger than 35 in good health. Some clones in this sample may be carry-over from other donors' samples. CDR3s include the opening cysteine and the closing phenylalanine or tryptophan. D genes are given only for firm matches. Some rows have no size entry. The others give once, few or many, or a class for an expanded clone.

J gene | V gene | clone size | D gene | CDR3 DNA | CDR3 protein
TRBJ1-1 | TRBV5-1 | NA | NA | TGCGCCAGCAGCTTGCTAGGCGCAGGGAACACTGAAGCTTTCTTT | CASSLLGAGNTEAFF
TRBJ2-7 | TRBV7-2 | NA | TRBD1 | TGTGCCAGCAGCTCACGACAGGGGAAGAGACTCTACGAGCAGTACTTC | CASSSRQGKRLYEQYF
TRBJ1-3 | TRBV18 | NA | TRBD1 | TGTGCCAGCTCACCAAGGGACAGCAGCTCTGGAAACACCATATATTTT | CASSPRDSSSGNTIYF
TRBJ1-2 | TRBV7-3 | NA | NA | TGTGCCAGCAGCCTAACTCCCGGGACACACTATGGCTACACCTTC | CASSLTPGTHYGYTF
TRBJ2-1 | TRBV5-1 | NA | TRBD2 | TGCGCCAGCAGCACCGCGGGAGGTTCCTACAATGAGCAGTTCTTC | CASSTAGGSYNEQFF
TRBJ2-7 | TRBV9 | NA | NA | TGTGCCAGCAGCGTAGGCAGGGAAGACGAGCAGTACTTC | CASSVGREDEQYF
TRBJ1-4 | TRBV29-1 | NA | TRBD1 | TGCAGCGTGGGACAGACTTATGAAAAACTGTTTTTT | CSVGQTYEKLFF
TRBJ2-7 | TRBV30 | NA | TRBD1 | TGTGCCTGGAGTGTACGGACAGGGGTTGTATACGAGCAGTACTTC | CAWSVRTGVVYEQYF
TRBJ2-1 | TRBV9 | once | NA | TGTGCCAGCAGCGTCGGCGAATACAATGAGCAGTTCTTC | CASSVGEYNEQFF
TRBJ2-5 | TRBV5-4 | few | NA | TGTGCCAGCAGCTTCCCCCAGGCGAAAGAGACCCAGTACTTC | CASSFPQAKETQYF
TRBJ2-3 | TRBV2 | NA | NA | TGTGCCAGCAGTGAAGACCGAGGCACAGATACGCAGTATTTT | CASSEDRGTDTQYF
TRBJ2-5 | TRBV5-1 | few | TRBD1 | TGCGCCAGCAGCTCCATTCCGACAGGGGGCGGGGAGACCCAGTACTTC | CASSSIPTGGGETQYF
TRBJ1-5 | TRBV28 | NA | NA | TGTGCCAGCAGTTTATCCCATCAGCCCCAGCATTTT | CASSLSHQPQHF
TRBJ2-1 | TRBV2 | NA | NA | TGTGCCAGCAGTGCCAAGGACCCCCCCTCTGGTGAGCAGTTCTTC | CASSAKDPPSGEQFF
TRBJ1-1 | TRBV7-2 | few | NA | TGTGCCAGCAGCTCCCAGCCTAACACTGAAGCTTTCTTT | CASSSQPNTEAFF
TRBJ2-3 | TRBV5-1 | NA | NA | TGCGCCAGCAGCTCTTCTGTCGAGGGAGATACGCAGTATTTT | CASSSSVEGDTQYF
TRBJ2-1 | TRBV10-3 | NA | NA | TGTGCCATCAGCAAAGACTACCAGGTCGGGAACAATGAGCAGTTCTTC | CAISKDYQVGNNEQFF
TRBJ1-1 | TRBV5-1 | NA | TRBD1 | TGCGCCAGCAGAGACCCGGGACAGGACTTCGGTGGGGCTTTCTTT | CASRDPGQDFGGAFF
TRBJ2-5 | TRBV18 | NA | TRBD1 | TGTGCCAGCTCATGGACAGGGATTGAGACCCAGTACTTC | CASSWTGIETQYF
TRBJ2-3 | TRBV19 | few | TRBD1 | TGTGCCAGTAACAGGGGAACTAGCACAGATACGCAGTATTTT | CASNRGTSTDTQYF
TRBJ2-1 | TRBV5-1 | NA | TRBD2 | TGCGCCAGCAGCTTAGGTTCTAGCGGCTACAATGAGCAGTTCTTC | CASSLGSSGYNEQFF
TRBJ1-3 | TRBV4-3 | NA | NA | TGCGCCAGCAGCCAAGGGAATCAGGGGACTGGAAACACCATATATTTT | CASSQGNQGTGNTIYF
TRBJ2-7 | TRBV28 | NA | NA | TGTGCCAGCAGGAGAAAGTCGGGCCTCTCCTACGAGCAGTACTTC | CASRRKSGLSYEQYF
TRBJ1-2 | TRBV19 | NA | NA | TGTGCCAGTAGTAGCAGGCTACGCTATGGCTACACCTTC | CASSSRLRYGYTF
TRBJ2-2 | TRBV18 | NA | NA | TGTGCCAGCTCACCACCAGGGAACACCGGGGAGCTGTTTTTT | CASSPPGNTGELFF
TRBJ1-2 | TRBV19 | NA | TRBD1 | TGTGCCAGTAGTACCCGGACAGGAGGGGCATATGGCTACACCTTC | CASSTRTGGAYGYTF